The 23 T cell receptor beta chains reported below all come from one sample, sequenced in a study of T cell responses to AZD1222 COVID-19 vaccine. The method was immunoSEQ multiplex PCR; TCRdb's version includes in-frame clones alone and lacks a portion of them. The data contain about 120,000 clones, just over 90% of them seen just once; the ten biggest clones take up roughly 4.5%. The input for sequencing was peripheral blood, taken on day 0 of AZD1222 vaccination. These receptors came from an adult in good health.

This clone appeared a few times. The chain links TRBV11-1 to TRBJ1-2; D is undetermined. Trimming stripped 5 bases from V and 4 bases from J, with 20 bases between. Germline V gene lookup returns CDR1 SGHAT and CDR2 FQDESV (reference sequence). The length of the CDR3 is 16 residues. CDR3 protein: CASSVGSKAGTYGYTF. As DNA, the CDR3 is TGTGCCAGCAGCGTAGGGAGTAAGGCTGGAACCTATGGCTACACCTTC.

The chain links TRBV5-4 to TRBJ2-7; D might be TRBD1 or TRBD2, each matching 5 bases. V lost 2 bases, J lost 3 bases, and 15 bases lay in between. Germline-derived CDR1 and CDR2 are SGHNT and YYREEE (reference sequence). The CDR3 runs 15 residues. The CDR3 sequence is CASSFIRESGYEQYF. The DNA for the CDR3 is TGTGCCAGCAGCTTCATCAGGGAGAGCGGCTACGAGCAGTACTTC.

The CDR3 DNA reads as TGTGCCTGGAGTCCTGGGGGGTCAGGAAAACTGTTTTTT. Encoded protein: CAWSPGGSGKLFF. This chain links TRBV30 with TRBJ1-4; possibly TRBD1 for D (5 bases). The length of the CDR3 is 13 residues. CDR1 is GTSNPN, CDR2 SVGIG, per germline (reference sequence). With 2 bases removed from V and 10 bases from J, the gap between germline ends came to 14 bases. The whole variable domain, filled in from reference TRBV30 and TRBJ1-4, reads SQTIHQWPATLVQPVGSPLSLECTVEGTSNPNLYWYRQAAGRGLQLLFYSVGIGQISSEVPQNLSASRPQDRQFILSSKKLLLSDSGFYLCAWSPGGSGKLFFGSGTQLSVL.

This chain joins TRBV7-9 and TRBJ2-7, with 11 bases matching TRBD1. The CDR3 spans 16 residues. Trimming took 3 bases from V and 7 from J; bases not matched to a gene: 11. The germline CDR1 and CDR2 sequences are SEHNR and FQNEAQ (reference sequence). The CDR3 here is CASSLGSGQGAREQYF. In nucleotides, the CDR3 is TGTGCCAGCAGCTTGGGCTCCGGACAGGGGGCGCGGGAGCAGTACTTC.

The CDR3 reads CASSTGGSGIYNEQFF. DNA of the CDR3: TGTGCCAGCAGCACCGGGGGTAGCGGGATATACAATGAGCAGTTCTTC. The chain has TRBV7-3 and TRBJ2-1; 8 bases match TRBD2. The junction had 10 bases not matched to a gene; V was cut back by 5 bases and J by 4 bases. This CDR3 spans 16 amino acids. Germline CDR1 is SGHTA and CDR2 is FQGTGA.

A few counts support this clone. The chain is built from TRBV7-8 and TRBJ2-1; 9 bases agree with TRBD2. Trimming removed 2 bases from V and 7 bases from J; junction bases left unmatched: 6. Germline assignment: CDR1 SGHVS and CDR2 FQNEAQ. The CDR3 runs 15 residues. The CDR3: CASSLMAGGQNEQFF. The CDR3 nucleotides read TGTGCCAGCAGCTTAATGGCGGGGGGGCAAAATGAGCAGTTCTTC.

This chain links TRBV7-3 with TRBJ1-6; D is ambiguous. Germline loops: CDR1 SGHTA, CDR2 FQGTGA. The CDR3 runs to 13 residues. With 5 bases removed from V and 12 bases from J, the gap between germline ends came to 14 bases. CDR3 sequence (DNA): TGTGCCAGCAGCAACGGTTACAAAGAACCCCTCCACTTT. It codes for CASSNGYKEPLHF.

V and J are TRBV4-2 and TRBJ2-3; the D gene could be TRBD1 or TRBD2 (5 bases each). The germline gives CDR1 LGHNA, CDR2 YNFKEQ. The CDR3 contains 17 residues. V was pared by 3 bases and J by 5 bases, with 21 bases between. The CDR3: CASSQGRDRGGLDTQYF. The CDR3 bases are TGTGCCAGCAGCCAGGGCAGGGACCGTGGAGGATTAGATACGCAGTATTTT.

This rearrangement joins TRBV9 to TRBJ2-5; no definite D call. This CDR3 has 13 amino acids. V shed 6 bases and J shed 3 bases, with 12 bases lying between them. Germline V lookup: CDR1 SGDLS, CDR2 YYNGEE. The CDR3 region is CASNQAGKETQYF. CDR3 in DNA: TGTGCCAGCAACCAGGCCGGAAAAGAGACCCAGTACTTC.

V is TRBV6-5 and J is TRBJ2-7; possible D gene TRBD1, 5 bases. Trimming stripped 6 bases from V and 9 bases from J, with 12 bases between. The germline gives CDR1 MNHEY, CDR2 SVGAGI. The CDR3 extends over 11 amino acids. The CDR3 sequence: CASRKGLGQYF. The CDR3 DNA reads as TGTGCCAGCAGAAAGGGGCTCGGGCAGTACTTC.

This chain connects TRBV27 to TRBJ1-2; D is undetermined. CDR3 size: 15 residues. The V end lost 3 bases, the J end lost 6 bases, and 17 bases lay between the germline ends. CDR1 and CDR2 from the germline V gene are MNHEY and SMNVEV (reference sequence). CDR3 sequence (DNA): TGTGCCAGCAGTTTGGCCCCCGCAGGAGCGAATGGCTACACCTTC. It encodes CASSLAPAGANGYTF.

The CDR3 bases are TGTGCCAGTAGTTCCGCCATAATTGGGGGGCCCATTTTAAATCAGCCCCAGCATTTT. It codes for CASSSAIIGGPILNQPQHF. This chain joins TRBV19 and TRBJ1-5, with a possible D match to TRBD1 (6 bases). Trimming stripped 5 bases from V and 4 bases from J, with 27 bases between. The CDR3 extends over 19 amino acids. Germline-derived CDR1 and CDR2 are LNHDA and SQIVND (reference sequence). Combining the CDR3 with reference TRBV19 and TRBJ1-5 gives the whole variable domain DGGITQSPKYLFRKEGQNVTLSCEQNLNHDAMYWYRQDPGQGLRLIYYSQIVNDFQKGDIAEGYSVSREKKESFPLTVTSAQKNPTAFYLCASSSAIIGGPILNQPQHFGDGTRLSIL.

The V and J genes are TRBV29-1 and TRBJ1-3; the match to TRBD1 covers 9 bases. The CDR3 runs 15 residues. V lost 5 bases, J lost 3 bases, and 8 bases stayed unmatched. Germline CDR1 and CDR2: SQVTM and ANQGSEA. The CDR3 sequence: CSVHKQGAHGNTIYF. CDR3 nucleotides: TGCAGCGTTCACAAACAGGGGGCGCATGGAAACACCATATATTTT.

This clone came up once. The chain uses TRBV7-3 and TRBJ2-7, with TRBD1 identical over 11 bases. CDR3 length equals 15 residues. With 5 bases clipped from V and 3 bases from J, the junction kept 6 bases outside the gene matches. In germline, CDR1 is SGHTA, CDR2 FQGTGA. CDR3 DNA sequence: TGTGCCAGCAGCAGAACCGGGACAGGGGGCTACGAGCAGTACTTC. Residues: CASSRTGTGGYEQYF.

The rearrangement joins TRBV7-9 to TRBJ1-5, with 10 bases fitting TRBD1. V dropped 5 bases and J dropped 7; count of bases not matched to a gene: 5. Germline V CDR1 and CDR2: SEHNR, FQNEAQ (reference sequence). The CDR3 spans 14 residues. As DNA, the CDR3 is TGTGCCAGCAGCGCGACAGGGGGCGGCCAGCCCCAGCATTTT. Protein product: CASSATGGGQPQHF.

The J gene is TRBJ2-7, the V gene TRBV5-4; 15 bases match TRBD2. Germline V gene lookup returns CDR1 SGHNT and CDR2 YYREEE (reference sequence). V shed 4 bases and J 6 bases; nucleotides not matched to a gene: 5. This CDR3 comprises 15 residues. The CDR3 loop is CASSRGLAGGSEQYF. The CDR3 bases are TGTGCCAGCAGCAGGGGACTAGCGGGGGGATCCGAGCAGTACTTC.

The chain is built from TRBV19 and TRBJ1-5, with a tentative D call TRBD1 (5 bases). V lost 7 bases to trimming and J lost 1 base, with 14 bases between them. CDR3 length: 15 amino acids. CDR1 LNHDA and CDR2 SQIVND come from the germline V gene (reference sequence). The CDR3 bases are TGTGCCAGTATTGACTCAGGGTGGAGCAATCAGCCCCAGCATTTT. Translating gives CASIDSGWSNQPQHF.

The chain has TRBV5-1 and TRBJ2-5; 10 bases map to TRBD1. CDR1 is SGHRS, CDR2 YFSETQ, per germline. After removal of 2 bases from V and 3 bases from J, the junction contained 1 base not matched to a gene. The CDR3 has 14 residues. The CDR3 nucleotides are TGCGCCAGCAGCTTAGGGACAGGGGAAGAGACCCAGTACTTC. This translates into CASSLGTGEETQYF. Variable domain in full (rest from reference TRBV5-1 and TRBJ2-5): KAGVTQTPRYLIKTRGQQVTLSCSPISGHRSVSWYQQTPGQGLQFLFEYFSETQRNKGNFPGRFSGRQFSNSRSEMNVSTLELGDSALYLCASSLGTGEETQYFGPGTRLLVL.

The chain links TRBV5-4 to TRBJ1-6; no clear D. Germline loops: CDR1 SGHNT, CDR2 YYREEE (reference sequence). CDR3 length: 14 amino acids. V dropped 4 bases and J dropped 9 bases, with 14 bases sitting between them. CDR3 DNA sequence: TGTGCCAGCAGCCCGCCCGATCGAGGTTCACCCCTCCACTTT. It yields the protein CASSPPDRGSPLHF.

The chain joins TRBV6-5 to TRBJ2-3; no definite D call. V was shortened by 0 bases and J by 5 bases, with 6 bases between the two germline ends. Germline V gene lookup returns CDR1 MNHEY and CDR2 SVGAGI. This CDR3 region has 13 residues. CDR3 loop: CASSYSKVDTQYF. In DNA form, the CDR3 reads TGTGCCAGCAGTTACTCGAAAGTAGATACGCAGTATTTT.

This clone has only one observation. For the CDR3, the DNA is TGTGCCAGCAGCACACTCCAGGGACTACAAGAGACCCAGTACTTC. This sequence encodes CASSTLQGLQETQYF. This sequence joins TRBV21-1 and TRBJ2-5; TRBD2, the table's D call, was not compared with the DNA. TRBV21-1 counts as a pseudogene. This CDR3 region has 15 residues.

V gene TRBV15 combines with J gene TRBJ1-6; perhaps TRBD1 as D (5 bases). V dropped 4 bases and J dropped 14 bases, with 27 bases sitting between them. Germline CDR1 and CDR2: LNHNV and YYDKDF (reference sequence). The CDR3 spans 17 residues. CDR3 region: CATSTVPRDGVIDTLHF. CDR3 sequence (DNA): TGTGCCACCAGCACCGTCCCCCGGGACGGAGTAATTGATACCCTCCACTTT.

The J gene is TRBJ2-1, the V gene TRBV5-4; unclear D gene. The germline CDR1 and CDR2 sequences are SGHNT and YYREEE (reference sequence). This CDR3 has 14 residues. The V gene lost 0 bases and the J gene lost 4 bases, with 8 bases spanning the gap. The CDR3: CASSLVKGYNEQFF. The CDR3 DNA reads TGTGCCAGCAGCTTGGTAAAAGGGTACAATGAGCAGTTCTTC. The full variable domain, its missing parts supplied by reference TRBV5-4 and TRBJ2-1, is ETGVTQSPTHLIKTRGQQVTLRCSSQSGHNTVSWYQQALGQGPQFIFQYYREEENGRGNFPPRFSGLQFPNYSSELNVNALELDDSALYLCASSLVKGYNEQFFGPGTRLTVL.